The 15 T cell receptor beta chains below were found in one sample sequenced in a study of blood T cell repertoires in COVID-19. Sequencing used immunoSEQ multiplex PCR; TCRdb keeps in-frame clones, though not all of them. The sample has 45,000 or so clones; almost 85% are singletons. Input material: peripheral blood. The receptors derive from a human donor in a cohort sampled during active COVID-19.

This clone has a handful of counts. The V call is TRBV5-8, the J call TRBJ1-2; 7 positions agree with TRBD1. V was clipped by 0 bases and J by 4 bases; unmatched bases: 6. Germline CDR1 SGHTS, CDR2 YDEGEE. The CDR3 is 15 amino acids. CDR3 protein: CASSLEGGGFYGYTF. The CDR3 nucleotides read TGTGCCAGCAGCTTGGAAGGGGGCGGGTTCTATGGCTACACCTTC.

The sample holds a few counts of this clone. The genes are TRBV3-1 (or the pseudogene TRBV3-2) and TRBJ2-2, with D possibly TRBD2 on 6 matching bases. CDR3 length equals 13 residues. Germline-derived CDR1 and CDR2 are LGHDT and YNNKEL (reference sequence). Trimming cost V 1 base and J 6 bases, with 6 bases left between them. CDR3 DNA: TGTGCCAGCAGCCAAGGACTAGCCGGGGAGCTGTTTTTT. It translates to CASSQGLAGELFF.

The chain carries TRBV6-5 and TRBJ2-2, with 9 nucleotides matching TRBD2. Germline lookup yields CDR1 MNHEY and CDR2 SVGAGI. The CDR3 runs to 15 residues. The V segment lost 6 bases and the J segment 0 bases; nucleotides outside the gene matches: 2. The CDR3 DNA sequence: TGTGCCAGCAGAGCTAGCGGGACGAACACCGGGGAGCTGTTTTTT. It is translated as CASRASGTNTGELFF.

The CDR3 region has the DNA TGTGCCAGCAGCTTAAGATTCGGGAGATACAATGAGCAGTTCTTC. Translated: CASSLRFGRYNEQFF. The genes are TRBV9 and TRBJ2-1; possible D gene TRBD2, 6 bases. This CDR3 spans 15 amino acids. The germline V gene has CDR1 SGDLS and CDR2 YYNGEE. The V end lost 4 bases, the J end lost 4 bases, and 15 bases lay between the germline ends.

V usage is TRBV7-9 and J usage is TRBJ2-7; D ambiguous. The CDR3 consists of 11 residues. With 4 bases removed from V and 4 bases from J, the gap between germline ends came to 5 bases. In germline, CDR1 is SEHNR, CDR2 FQNEAQ (reference sequence). The CDR3 loop reads CASSSEYEQYF. DNA for the CDR3: TGTGCCAGCAGCTCGGAGTACGAGCAGTACTTC.

The chain employs TRBV24-1 and TRBJ2-5, with D perhaps matching TRBD1 (6 bases). CDR1 and CDR2 from the germline V gene are KGHDR and SFDVKD. V gave up 4 bases and J gave up 5 bases, with 16 bases separating them. This CDR3 has 15 amino acids. CDR3 sequence: CATSDPTGPGETQYF. The CDR3 DNA reads as TGTGCCACCAGTGACCCGACAGGTCCTGGGGAGACCCAGTACTTC.

The chain combines TRBV10-3 with TRBJ2-7, with D maybe TRBD1 (6 bases). The V gene lost 3 bases and the J gene lost 3 bases, with 9 bases spanning the gap. The CDR3 sequence is 13 residues long. Germline V gene data show CDR1 as ENHRY and CDR2 as SYGVKD. The CDR3 DNA reads as TGTGCCATCAGTGATGCAGGGGACTACGAGCAGTACTTC. It translates to CAISDAGDYEQYF.

This chain joins TRBV28 and TRBJ1-2; D is uncertain. The CDR3 totals 11 residues. The V end was cut by 7 bases, the J end by 5 bases, with 8 bases between. Germline CDR1 and CDR2: MDHEN and SYDVKM. The CDR3 bases are TGTGCCAGCAACGGGGAGTATGGCTACACCTTC. It translates to CASNGEYGYTF.

The CDR3 DNA is TGTGCCAGCAGCTTACCCGGGACAGGGCCCAATGAGCAGTTCTTC. Translating gives CASSLPGTGPNEQFF. The V call is TRBV5-6, the J call TRBJ2-1; TRBD1 agrees at 9 bases. Unmatched junction bases numbered 6, after V lost 2 bases and J lost 6 bases. Germline assignment: CDR1 SGHDT and CDR2 YYEEEE. The CDR3 extends over 15 amino acids.

The rearrangement uses TRBV28 and TRBJ1-6, with 8 bases matching TRBD1. The V gene end was trimmed by 4 bases and the J gene end by 7 bases; junction bases not matched to a gene: 6. Germline V gene data show CDR1 as MDHEN and CDR2 as SYDVKM. The CDR3 is 15 amino acids. CDR3 protein: CASSSQGAGNSPLHF. For the CDR3, the DNA is TGTGCCAGCAGTTCTCAGGGGGCGGGCAATTCACCCCTCCACTTT. The variable domain in full, completed from reference TRBV28 and TRBJ1-6, reads DVKVTQSSRYLVKRTGEKVFLECVQDMDHENMFWYRQDPGLGLRLIYFSYDVKMKEKGDIPEGYSVSREKKERFSLILESASTNQTSMYLCASSSQGAGNSPLHFGNGTRLTVT.

The V gene is TRBV3-1 (or the pseudogene TRBV3-2), the J gene TRBJ1-3; D unresolved. This CDR3 is built from 15 residues. Per the germline V gene, CDR1 is LGHDT and CDR2 is YNNKEL (reference sequence). Trimming removed 0 bases at V and 0 bases at J, with 6 bases between. CDR3: CASSQDYGSGNTIYF. The CDR3 DNA sequence: TGTGCCAGCAGCCAAGATTACGGCTCTGGAAACACCATATATTTT.

The chain employs TRBV7-6 and TRBJ2-1; weak D call: TRBD2 (7 bases). Trimming left V 1 base short and J 2 bases short, with 12 bases between. Looked up from germline, CDR1 is SGHVS and CDR2 is FNYEAQ. The CDR3 runs 16 residues. The CDR3: CASSLVGGDAYNEQFF. CDR3 DNA sequence: TGTGCCAGCAGCTTAGTAGGGGGGGACGCCTACAATGAGCAGTTCTTC.

The genes are TRBV28 and TRBJ1-2; a possible D gene is TRBD1 (6 bases). The germline V gene encodes CDR1 MDHEN and CDR2 SYDVKM. Trimming shortened V by 7 bases and J by 6 bases, and 12 bases separated the two germline ends. This CDR3 is built from 12 residues. In nucleotides, the CDR3 is TGTGCCAGCACGCGGGGGGCGAATGGCTACACCTTC. It is translated as CASTRGANGYTF.

Details on this clone: The junction and the germline gene differ at one end; a read error may be behind it. The chain employs TRBV7-7 and TRBJ2-1, with 8 bases that match TRBD2. Germline CDR1 reads SSHAT; CDR2 reads FNYEAQ (reference sequence). The CDR3 length is 15 residues. The DNA for the CDR3 is TGTGCTAGCAGCTTAGGTGCGGGAGGAATGGGTGAGCAGTTCTTC. This sequence encodes CASSLGAGGMGEQFF.

CDR3 residues: CASSSLDRGLGYTF. CDR3 DNA: TGTGCCAGCAGCTCCCTCGACAGGGGATTAGGCTACACCTTC. V and J are TRBV28 and TRBJ1-2, with 8 positions matching TRBD1. V lost 6 bases and J lost 8; bases outside the gene matches: 11. The CDR3 runs to 14 residues. CDR1 MDHEN and CDR2 SYDVKM come from the germline V gene.